The rows below give T cell receptor beta chains drawn from one sample of a study of T cell repertoires in cytomegalovirus infection. One entry per CDR3 protein, called by TCRdb with MiXCR from the reads. Of around 500,000 distinct CDR3 sequences listed, about 42% were seen once; the top ten hold about two fifths. Antigen specificity for these receptors is unknown. Sequenced here: cultured PBMCs, sampled from culture after CMV antigen stimulation. These receptors were collected from a human donor in good health (CMV status not recorded). Some clones in this sample may be carry-over from other donors' samples. The CDR3 runs from the conserved cysteine through the conserved F or W. Each record gives: J gene, V gene, D gene, clone size, CDR3 protein, CDR3 DNA. The D gene is left open where the match is weak. Not all rows give a size; the values are once, few, many and, for expanded clones, a class.

J: TRBJ2-5; V: TRBV5-1; D: TRBD1; size: NA; CDR3: CASSLDRGQEETQYF; DNA: TGCGCCAGCAGCTTAGACAGGGGGCAGGAAGAGACCCAGTACTTC
J: TRBJ1-1; V: TRBV18; D: NA; size: NA; CDR3: CASSPGVQAMNTEAFF; DNA: TGTGCCAGCTCACCAGGCGTACAGGCCATGAACACTGAAGCTTTCTTT
J: TRBJ2-7; V: TRBV28; D: NA; size: once; CDR3: CASSLGVWEQYF; DNA: TGTGCCAGCAGTTTGGGGGTCTGGGAGCAGTACTTC
J: TRBJ2-1; V: TRBV19; D: TRBD2; size: NA; CDR3: CASSRRLAKLSYNEQFF; DNA: TGTGCCAGTAGTAGGAGACTAGCCAAGCTCTCCTACAATGAGCAGTTCTTC
J: TRBJ2-5; V: TRBV6-2/TRBV6-3; D: TRBD2; size: NA; CDR3: CASTLRGGSETQYF; DNA: TGTGCCAGCACCCTACGGGGGGGTTCAGAGACCCAGTACTTC
J: TRBJ1-6; V: TRBV19; D: NA; size: NA; CDR3: CASSLESYNSPLHF; DNA: TGTGCCAGTAGTCTCGAATCGTATAATTCACCCCTCCACTTT
J: TRBJ2-5; V: TRBV7-6; D: TRBD2; size: NA; CDR3: CASSLVTTSGGYLQETQYF; DNA: TGTGCCAGCAGCTTAGTTACGACTAGCGGGGGGTACCTCCAAGAGACCCAGTACTTC
J: TRBJ2-3; V: TRBV19; D: TRBD1; size: few; CDR3: CASTRKGQVSTDTQYF; DNA: TGTGCCAGTACCAGAAAAGGACAGGTCAGCACAGATACGCAGTATTTT
J: TRBJ1-1; V: TRBV5-1; D: NA; size: NA; CDR3: CASSPLNRANTEAFF; DNA: TGCGCCAGCAGCCCCTTAAACAGGGCGAACACTGAAGCTTTCTTT
J: TRBJ1-1; V: TRBV19; D: NA; size: NA; CDR3: CASRVGGTEAFF; DNA: TGTGCCAGTAGGGTCGGGGGAACTGAAGCTTTCTTT
J: TRBJ2-7; V: TRBV11-2; D: TRBD2; size: few; CDR3: CASSFSLAGGPMSYEQYF; DNA: TGTGCCAGCAGCTTTTCGCTAGCGGGAGGGCCGATGTCCTACGAGCAGTACTTC
J: TRBJ2-7; V: TRBV11-1; D: NA; size: NA; CDR3: CASSTTQGRGQYF; DNA: TGTGCCAGCAGCACGACGCAGGGACGAGGGCAGTACTTC
J: TRBJ1-6; V: TRBV6-1; D: NA; size: NA; CDR3: CASSEALLGGSPLHF; DNA: TGTGCCAGCAGTGAAGCGCTTCTAGGAGGTTCACCCCTCCACTTT
J: TRBJ2-6; V: TRBV6-6; D: TRBD1; size: NA; CDR3: CASSLRDRSTSGANVLTF; DNA: TGTGCCAGCAGTCTCCGGGACAGGAGTACGTCTGGGGCCAACGTCCTGACTTTC
J: TRBJ2-3; V: TRBV5-1; D: TRBD1; size: few; CDR3: CASSPPAGGMTNTQYF; DNA: TGCGCCAGCAGCCCCCCAGCAGGGGGCATGACAAATACGCAGTATTTT
J: TRBJ2-1; V: TRBV5-6; D: NA; size: NA; CDR3: CASTRAVRSYNEQFF; DNA: TGTGCCAGCACCCGAGCGGTCCGCTCCTACAATGAGCAGTTCTTC
J: TRBJ1-2; V: TRBV7-2; D: NA; size: few; CDR3: CASSLRGRAFDGYTF; DNA: TGTGCCAGCAGCTTAAGGGGTAGAGCGTTCGATGGCTACACCTTC
J: TRBJ2-7; V: TRBV7-2; D: NA; size: NA; CDR3: CASSLAAYGSYEQYF; DNA: TGTGCCAGCAGCTTAGCGGCCTACGGGTCCTACGAGCAGTACTTC
J: TRBJ2-3; V: TRBV19; D: TRBD1; size: once; CDR3: CASSIDGDRDSDTQYF; DNA: TGTGCCAGTAGTATAGATGGGGACAGGGACTCGGATACGCAGTATTTT
J: TRBJ1-4; V: TRBV4-1; D: NA; size: few; CDR3: CASSQLTGEKLFF; DNA: TGCGCCAGCAGCCAACTTACGGGGGAAAAACTGTTTTTT
J: TRBJ1-5; V: TRBV7-2; D: TRBD1; size: NA; CDR3: CASSPRDRVSNQPQHF; DNA: TGTGCCAGCAGCCCACGGGACAGGGTTAGCAATCAGCCCCAGCATTTT
J: TRBJ1-5; V: TRBV19; D: TRBD1; size: NA; CDR3: CASRAHRGRGNQPQHF; DNA: TGTGCCAGTAGAGCCCACAGGGGGCGCGGCAATCAGCCCCAGCATTTT
J: TRBJ1-1; V: TRBV7-2; D: NA; size: few; CDR3: CASSLVGGGGDTEAFF; DNA: TGTGCCAGCAGCTTAGTGGGCGGGGGGGGGGACACTGAAGCTTTCTTT
J: TRBJ2-7; V: TRBV20-1; D: NA; size: once; CDR3: CSATRMGRRAWEQYF; DNA: TGCAGTGCCACAAGAATGGGGCGCAGGGCTTGGGAGCAGTACTTC
J: TRBJ2-5; V: TRBV7-8; D: NA; size: NA; CDR3: CASSLDEAVWEAQYF; DNA: TGTGCCAGCAGCTTAGACGAGGCAGTCTGGGAGGCCCAGTACTTC
J: TRBJ2-2; V: TRBV12-3/TRBV12-4; D: NA; size: NA; CDR3: CASSNWAANTGELFF; DNA: TGTGCCAGCAGTAACTGGGCCGCGAACACCGGGGAGCTGTTTTTT
J: TRBJ2-3; V: TRBV4-2; D: NA; size: once; CDR3: CASSPGDPRDLTDTQYF; DNA: TGTGCCAGCAGCCCCGGAGATCCGAGGGACCTCACAGATACGCAGTATTTT
J: TRBJ1-2; V: TRBV12-3/TRBV12-4; D: NA; size: few; CDR3: CASSRQVYGYTF; DNA: TGTGCCAGCAGTAGACAGGTCTATGGCTACACCTTC
J: TRBJ2-7; V: TRBV20-1; D: NA; size: NA; CDR3: CSATLLRVPEQYF; DNA: TGCAGTGCCACCCTCTTGCGGGTACCCGAGCAGTACTTC
J: TRBJ2-1; V: TRBV11-3; D: NA; size: many; CDR3: CASSSSRSHEQFF; DNA: TGTGCCAGCAGCTCTTCACGGAGCCATGAGCAGTTCTTC
J: TRBJ1-6; V: TRBV12-3/TRBV12-4; D: TRBD1; size: NA; CDR3: CASSTTGQSSPLHF; DNA: TGTGCCAGCAGTACAACGGGACAGTCATCACCCCTCCACTTT
J: TRBJ2-3; V: TRBV7-6; D: NA; size: NA; CDR3: CASRPRISDTQYF; DNA: TGTGCCAGCAGACCACGGATTTCAGATACGCAGTATTTT
J: TRBJ2-5; V: TRBV29-1; D: NA; size: NA; CDR3: CSVGFSQETQYF; DNA: TGCAGCGTTGGATTTTCGCAAGAGACCCAGTACTTC
J: TRBJ2-2; V: TRBV7-2; D: NA; size: few; CDR3: CASSPGPPARGTGELFF; DNA: TGTGCCAGCAGCCCCGGTCCTCCCGCAAGGGGCACCGGGGAGCTGTTTTTT
J: TRBJ2-7; V: TRBV27; D: NA; size: NA; CDR3: CASSLAAGVIYEQYF; DNA: TGTGCCAGCAGTTTAGCGGCAGGGGTTATCTACGAGCAGTACTTC
J: TRBJ2-3; V: TRBV4-1; D: NA; size: NA; CDR3: CASSQDLKRRGTDTQYF; DNA: TGCGCCAGCAGCCAAGATTTAAAGCGCCGAGGCACAGATACGCAGTATTTT
J: TRBJ2-7; V: TRBV11-2; D: NA; size: few; CDR3: CASSARVSYEQYF; DNA: TGTGCCAGCAGCGCCCGTGTGAGCTACGAGCAGTACTTC
J: TRBJ1-1; V: TRBV7-6; D: NA; size: many; CDR3: CASSLSPSSGPNTEAFF; DNA: TGTGCCAGCAGCTTATCCCCATCTAGCGGTCCGAACACTGAAGCTTTCTTT